A selection of T cell receptor beta chains follows, all from one sample in a study of Graves' ophthalmopathy and Graves' hyperthyroidism. A single record per CDR3 protein comes from TCRdb applying MiXCR to the multiplex PCR reads. The sample includes 45,000 to 60,000 distinct CDR3 sequences, approximately 52% of them seen just once. The sequencing input was peripheral blood. Source of these receptors: an adult woman with Graves' ophthalmopathy. Both conserved end residues are trimmed from each CDR3.

TRBJ2-5 13 TRBV7-2 ASSPTGQGIETQY
TRBJ2-5 15 TRBV25-1 ASSELGLAGGQETQY
TRBJ1-1 12 TRBV5-4 ASSLNRGLTEAF
TRBJ1-1 13 TRBV20-1 SARDRRAPRPEAF
TRBJ2-7 12 TRBV20-1 SAPGQGRSYEQY
TRBJ1-4 12 TRBV6-5 ASSRHDRAEKLF
TRBJ1-1 9 TRBV25-1 AKQGKTEAF
TRBJ2-2 10 TRBV10-3 AISAILGELF
TRBJ1-4 12 TRBV7-8 ASSPNTVGEKLF
TRBJ2-5 11 TRBV20-1 SKAPGPKETQY
TRBJ1-5 12 TRBV20-1 SARDTAREPYEH
TRBJ1-4 12 TRBV27 ASRRMGSKEKLF
TRBJ1-2 14 TRBV10-3 AISDSGTGEGYGYT
TRBJ2-3 14 TRBV20-1 SAGGGSGGRTDTQY
TRBJ1-5 11 TRBV20-1 SASLTVNQPQH
TRBJ2-7 13 TRBV2 ASSDTLAVAYEQY
TRBJ2-5 10 TRBV5-1 ACSLGQETQY
TRBJ2-5 17 TRBV20-1 SARPRRTSRRGVGETQY
TRBJ1-6 13 TRBV5-8 ASSPRTDNNSPLH
TRBJ1-5 11 TRBV28 ASRTGGFQPQH
TRBJ1-5 14 TRBV9 ASSPAPSLGNQPQH
TRBJ1-1 12 TRBV19 ASSRSPLNTEAF
TRBJ1-2 10 TRBV20-1 SASGLENGNT
TRBJ2-3 12 TRBV4-2 AASGLAETDTKY
TRBJ2-5 12 TRBV6-5 ASSGRTSGETQY
TRBJ1-2 11 TRBV10-1 ASSESGGWGYT
TRBJ2-2 14 TRBV7-2 ASSLVVTVNTGELF
TRBJ2-7 11 TRBV7-2 ASSGTPTCEQH
TRBJ1-5 14 TRBV12-5 ASGLVPDRADQPQH
TRBJ2-3 13 TRBV5-1 ASSLGVDGSDTQY
TRBJ2-5 8 TRBV7-7 ASSPRTQY
TRBJ2-7 12 TRBV20-1 SATGLAGWRTQY
TRBJ2-2 14 TRBV27 ASSSPPGQGAGELF
TRBJ1-1 12 TRBV3-1 ASSQDTGGSEAF
TRBJ2-7 14 TRBV28 ASSSPVGDSLYEQY
TRBJ2-3 15 TRBV27 ASSFSGLAGAQHTQY
TRBJ2-7 13 TRBV4-2 ASSQGPATHPEQY
TRBJ2-7 11 TRBV20-1 SQEGGRAYKQY
TRBJ2-2 16 TRBV24-1 ATSGIGDRFKGGGELF
TRBJ2-7 14 TRBV28 ASSSQPGTGNYEQY
TRBJ2-5 9 TRBV27 ANSTRETQY
TRBJ2-3 12 TRBV30 AWSVRGGTDTQY
TRBJ1-6 10 TRBV2 ASSDGGEPLH
TRBJ1-1 10 TRBV20-1 SGGRPNTEAF
TRBJ2-1 14 TRBV12-3/TRBV12-4 ASSPLDRGIFNEQF
TRBJ2-2 14 TRBV2 ASSRTTTANTGELF
TRBJ2-3 12 TRBV2 ASSEISTTDTQY
TRBJ2-7 13 TRBV4-1 ASSQAPGVNYEQY
TRBJ2-7 10 TRBV19 ASSMGAYEQY
TRBJ1-6 12 TRBV12-3/TRBV12-4 ASSAGTPDSPLH
TRBJ2-1 15 TRBV25-1 ASSATGLAGGSNEQF
TRBJ1-2 14 TRBV25-1 ASSEFGAGRGYGYT
TRBJ1-2 13 TRBV2 ASRTGQGGAGGYT
TRBJ2-3 12 TRBV20-1 SAGRGGSPDTQY
TRBJ1-6 13 TRBV6-5 ASSYLRPSNSPLH
TRBJ2-5 13 TRBV7-2 ASSLFPGLQETQY
TRBJ2-7 12 TRBV12-3/TRBV12-4 ASSPNRGGYEQY
TRBJ2-2 14 TRBV4-3 ASSQLTGQNTGELF
TRBJ2-4 14 TRBV12-5 ASGSQGAKAKNIQY